The clone carrying this TCR beta chain was observed many times. Its antigen is as yet unknown. Unique molecular identifiers were incorporated into the prepared TCRbeta library. TCRdb reanalysed the PCR reads using MiXCR and keeps one entry per CDR3 protein. The table lists 250,000 to 300,000 distinct CDR3 sequences, 6.5% to 9% of them singletons. This sample is drawn from a study of T-cell reconstitution after alpha-beta-depleted transplantation in children. Study-wide points: Surviving recipient T cells and thymic progenitors accounted for the high day-60 TCRbeta diversity observed in some patients. There were reportedly several hundred expanded graft clones from which alpha-beta T cells came about two months after transplant. From newly produced T cells came most of the T-cell counts and diversity one year after transplant.

The TCR originated in a female patient aged 2-10 years who had a stem cell transplant for Fanconi anemia, so the T cells may come from the graft donor. The sequenced sample was peripheral blood, obtained 360 days after TCRalphabeta/CD19-depleted stem cell transplant.

CDR3 sequence: CASEGGGTDTQYF. The CDR3 DNA reads as TGTGCCAGCGAGGGGGGAGGCACAGATACGCAGTATTTT. V and J are TRBV18 and TRBJ2-3; D possibly uses TRBD1 or TRBD2 (6 bases each). The V end was cut by 8 bases, the J end by 1 base, with 10 bases between. Germline CDR1 reads KGHSH; CDR2 reads LQKENI. The CDR3 is made up of 13 amino acids.